These 30 T cell receptor beta chains were sequenced from one sample in a study of blood T cell repertoires in COVID-19. Sequencing used immunoSEQ multiplex PCR; TCRdb keeps in-frame clones, though not all of them. The data hold approximately 220,000 clones, with 75% to 90% observed a single time. The sample comprised PBMCs or T cells enriched from blood (not recorded which). The receptors stem from a man under 40 who had recovered from COVID-19.

The CDR3 region is CATSRDLLGSNSPLHF. The CDR3 DNA follows: TGTGCCACCAGCAGAGATTTGTTGGGGAGTAATTCACCCCTCCACTTT. This chain uses TRBV15 with TRBJ1-6; no clear D gene. This CDR3 contains 16 residues. The ends were cut back, 0 bases at V and 6 bases at J, with 12 bases in the middle. Germline CDR1 reads LNHNV; CDR2 reads YYDKDF (reference sequence).

This clone has a single count. The chain is built from TRBV7-9 and TRBJ2-5; 14 bases map to TRBD2. The CDR3 has 19 residues. The germline V gene encodes CDR1 SEHNR and CDR2 FQNEAQ (reference sequence). V shed 5 bases and J 4 bases; nucleotides not matched to a gene: 15. In DNA, the CDR3 is TGTGCCAGCAGCAGGACTAGCGGGGGGCCGGTGCGATTAGGAGAGACCCAGTACTTC. Translation gives CASSRTSGGPVRLGETQYF.

This clone appeared once. The rearrangement joins TRBV7-6 to TRBJ2-3; no clear D gene. Trimming cost V 1 base and J 6 bases, with 5 bases left between them. Germline lookup yields CDR1 SGHVS and CDR2 FNYEAQ. This CDR3 is 12 amino acids long. The CDR3 region has the DNA TGTGCCAGCAGCTTAGTGAGCGATACGCAGTATTTT. It is translated as CASSLVSDTQYF.

J is TRBJ1-5 and V is TRBV10-3; D is ambiguous. CDR3 length equals 15 residues. The V gene lost 3 bases and the J gene lost 2 bases, with 11 bases spanning the gap. In germline, CDR1 is ENHRY, CDR2 SYGVKD. The CDR3 coding sequence is TGTGCCATCAGTGACGGTCGGGAAGGCAATCAGCCCCAGCATTTT. Amino acids: CAISDGREGNQPQHF.

The gene calls are TRBV11-2 and TRBJ2-3; D is perhaps TRBD2 (6 bases). This CDR3 spans 13 amino acids. V was shortened by 3 bases and J by 4 bases, with 8 bases between the two germline ends. Germline-derived CDR1 and CDR2 are SGHAT and FQNNGV. CDR3: CASSFTGADTQYF. CDR3 DNA sequence: TGTGCCAGCAGCTTCACGGGGGCAGATACGCAGTATTTT.

V gene TRBV12-3 or TRBV12-4 combines with J gene TRBJ1-3; tentative D call: TRBD1 (5 bases). The CDR3 contains 12 residues. Trimming pared 6 bases from V and 5 bases from J, leaving 8 bases between. The CDR3 coding sequence is TGTGCCAGCAGACAGGACAGAAACACCATATATTTT. It encodes CASRQDRNTIYF.

V gene TRBV10-1 combines with J gene TRBJ1-1, with 12 bases aligning to TRBD1. The V and J ends lost 5 bases and 4 bases, in that order; junction bases with no gene match: 5. The CDR3 loop spans 15 amino acids. Germline V lookup: CDR1 WNHNN, CDR2 SYGVQD (reference sequence). CDR3 coding DNA: TGCGCCAGCAGTACGGGACAGGGGGCTCTCACTGAAGCTTTCTTT. Protein product: CASSTGQGALTEAFF.

This clone has a single count. The genes are TRBV2 and TRBJ1-5, with D uncertain. Trimming removed 7 bases at V and 3 bases at J, with 13 bases between. Germline CDR1 reads SNHLY; CDR2 reads FYNNEI. CDR3 length: 14 residues. CDR3 amino acids: CASTGEGSNQPQHF. The CDR3 DNA is TGTGCCAGCACCGGGGAGGGTTCCAATCAGCCCCAGCATTTT.

The chain couples TRBV7-2 to TRBJ2-7; 10 bases line up with TRBD2. From germline, CDR1 is SGHTA and CDR2 FQGNSA. The V and J ends lost 2 bases and 3 bases, in that order; junction bases with no gene match: 10. The CDR3 sequence is 17 residues long. The CDR3 here is CASSLKSGRALYYEQYF. The CDR3 DNA is TGTGCCAGCAGCTTAAAGAGCGGGAGGGCCCTATACTACGAGCAGTACTTC. Filled out from reference TRBV7-2 and TRBJ2-7, the complete variable domain reads GAGVSQSPSNKVTEKGKDVELRCDPISGHTALYWYRQSLGQGLEFLIYFQGNSAPDKSGLPSDRFSAERTGGSVSTLTIQRTQQEDSAVYLCASSLKSGRALYYEQYFGPGTRLTVT.

In its sample, this clone was seen once. J is TRBJ2-5 and V is TRBV11-2; the D gene is possibly TRBD1 (5 bases). Germline V gives CDR1 SGHAT, CDR2 FQNNGV. Trimming stripped 5 bases from V and 1 base from J, with 14 bases between. The CDR3 is 15 residues long. The CDR3 DNA is TGTGCCAGCAGCCTGGCAGGGAATATCCAAGAGACCCAGTACTTC. It codes for CASSLAGNIQETQYF.

This chain joins TRBV6-5 and TRBJ1-2; 7 bases match TRBD1. This CDR3 contains 15 residues. The ends lost 1 base at V and 3 bases at J; junction bases unmatched: 5. CDR1 and CDR2 from the germline V gene are MNHEY and SVGAGI. The CDR3 DNA reads TGTGCCAGCAGTTACTACGACAGGGTGGACTATGGCTACACCTTC. As protein: CASSYYDRVDYGYTF.

The CDR3 nucleotides read TGTGCCAGCAGCTTACGGGACTCAGCTAAAGAGACCCAGTACTTC. Translated, it gives CASSLRDSAKETQYF. The rearrangement joins TRBV7-9 to TRBJ2-5, with D tentatively TRBD2 (6 bases). The CDR3 contains 15 residues. V lost 2 bases and J lost 3, with 13 bases in between. Germline lookup yields CDR1 SEHNR and CDR2 FQNEAQ (reference sequence).

The chain couples TRBV7-6 to TRBJ2-7; TRBD2 matches 9 bases. J was trimmed by 2 bases and V by 5 bases; bases with no gene match: 7. Germline lookup yields CDR1 SGHVS and CDR2 FNYEAQ. The CDR3 length is 15 residues. CDR3 nucleotide sequence: TGTGCCAGCAGCCGATCGGGACTAGCTACCTACGAGCAGTACTTC. This codes for CASSRSGLATYEQYF.

This chain uses TRBV5-4 with TRBJ2-5; 10 bases map to TRBD1. Germline V gene data show CDR1 as SGHNT and CDR2 as YYREEE (reference sequence). The J segment lost 5 bases and the V segment lost 4 bases, leaving 8 bases of the junction unmatched. This CDR3 spans 15 amino acids. The CDR3 DNA reads as TGTGCCAGCAGCCCCGGGACAGGGGTAGAGGAGACCCAGTACTTC. Its translation: CASSPGTGVEETQYF.

This clone has only a few counts. The chain has TRBV21-1 and TRBJ2-7; the table's D gene call, TRBD1, was not cross checked with the DNA. TRBV21-1 is a listed pseudogene. The length of the CDR3 is 14 residues. CDR3 in amino acids: CASSIGYRSYEQYF. The CDR3 DNA is TGTGCCAGCAGCATAGGCTACAGATCCTACGAGCAGTACTTC.

The V gene is TRBV27, the J gene TRBJ1-2; 9 bases line up with TRBD1. The CDR3 totals 15 residues. The V gene end was trimmed by 7 bases and the J gene end by 3 bases; junction bases not matched to a gene: 9. The V gene's germline CDR1 is MNHEY and CDR2 SMNVEV (reference sequence). The CDR3 here is CASKALRDRDYGYTF. The DNA of the CDR3 is TGTGCCAGCAAGGCCCTGCGGGACAGGGACTATGGCTACACCTTC.

The chain links TRBV3-1 (or the pseudogene TRBV3-2) to TRBJ1-1; a weak D match, TRBD1 (5 bases). Deletions cut 1 base from V and 7 bases from J, with 10 bases between. CDR3 length: 13 amino acids. Germline V gene sequence: CDR1 LGHDT, CDR2 YNNKEL (reference sequence). CDR3 in amino acids: CASSQGAGREAFF. The CDR3 DNA sequence: TGTGCCAGCAGCCAAGGGGCGGGACGTGAAGCTTTCTTT.

The genes are TRBV19 and TRBJ1-6; tentatively, D is TRBD1 (5 bases). This CDR3 region has 14 residues. Germline CDR1 LNHDA, CDR2 SQIVND (reference sequence). The germline V and J ends were trimmed by 3 bases and 4 bases, with 7 bases remaining between them. CDR3 in DNA: TGTGCCAGTAGTATGACAGAATATAATTCACCCCTCCACTTT. Its translation is CASSMTEYNSPLHF.

The chain combines TRBV13 with TRBJ1-2, with 9 positions matching TRBD1. The germline V gene has CDR1 PRHDT and CDR2 FYEKMQ (reference sequence). V shed 0 bases and J 7 bases; nucleotides not matched to a gene: 6. CDR3 length: 15 amino acids. The CDR3 is CASSLGRTGVPGYTF. The CDR3 DNA reads as TGTGCCAGCAGCTTAGGTCGGACAGGGGTGCCTGGCTACACCTTC.

This clone came up once. This chain uses TRBV5-1 with TRBJ1-3, with 7 bases matching TRBD1. The junction had 3 bases not matched to a gene; V was cut back by 3 bases and J by 0 bases. The germline gives CDR1 SGHRS, CDR2 YFSETQ. This CDR3 spans 15 amino acids. CDR3 nucleotide sequence: TGCGCCAGCAGCTCACAGGGGCTCTCTGGAAACACCATATATTTT. This translates into CASSSQGLSGNTIYF.

This chain uses TRBV5-8 with TRBJ1-5; possible D gene TRBD1, 6 bases. The CDR3 is 13 amino acids. The V end was cut by 7 bases, the J end by 0 bases, with 8 bases between. The germline V gene encodes CDR1 SGHTS and CDR2 YDEGEE. CDR3 sequence reads: CASAGDSNQPQHF. The CDR3 DNA is TGTGCCAGCGCAGGGGATAGCAATCAGCCCCAGCATTTT.

This clone has only one observation. V is TRBV6-5 and J is TRBJ2-1, with D possibly being TRBD2 (5 bases). Germline V gives CDR1 MNHEY, CDR2 SVGAGI. CDR3 size: 15 residues. Trimming left V 5 bases short and J 5 bases short, with 16 bases between. In DNA form, the CDR3 reads TGTGCCAGCAGTCAATACCGGACGGGGAACAATGAGCAGTTCTTC. It yields the protein CASSQYRTGNNEQFF.

This clone was found once. The rearrangement links TRBV14 to TRBJ2-6, with 7 bases identical to TRBD1. This CDR3 region has 17 residues. V dropped 1 base and J dropped 0; count of bases not matched to a gene: 3. CDR1 and CDR2 from the germline V gene are SGHDN and FVKESK. The chain's CDR3 is CASSQGDRLSGANVLTF. The DNA for the CDR3 is TGTGCCAGCAGCCAAGGGGACAGACTCTCTGGGGCCAACGTCCTGACTTTC.

This chain links TRBV9 with TRBJ2-7, with a possible D match to TRBD2 (7 bases). The CDR3 loop spans 15 amino acids. The germline V gene encodes CDR1 SGDLS and CDR2 YYNGEE. The V end was cut by 4 bases, the J end by 4 bases, with 18 bases between. The CDR3 sequence is CASSPGAGAPYEQYF. The DNA of the CDR3 is TGTGCCAGCAGCCCGGGGGCGGGAGCCCCTTACGAGCAGTACTTC.

V usage is TRBV11-2 and J usage is TRBJ2-3, with D hard to call. This CDR3 has 12 amino acids. Germline V gene data show CDR1 as SGHAT and CDR2 as FQNNGV. Trimming took 3 bases from V and 6 from J, leaving 7 bases between them. The CDR3 loop is CASSFFGDTQYF. In DNA, the CDR3 is TGTGCCAGCAGCTTCTTCGGGGATACGCAGTATTTT.

J is TRBJ1-1 and V is TRBV19, with 7 bases aligning to TRBD1. Looked up from germline, CDR1 is LNHDA and CDR2 is SQIVND (reference sequence). V was pared by 5 bases and J by 0 bases, with 6 bases of the junction left unmatched. The CDR3 spans 15 residues. The DNA for the CDR3 is TGTGCCAGTAGTCTGACAGGGCTTTTGAACACTGAAGCTTTCTTT. Its translation is CASSLTGLLNTEAFF.

The chain links TRBV4-1 to TRBJ2-3; 12 nucleotides agree with TRBD2. Germline trimming cut 1 base from V and 5 bases from J; bases unmatched to any gene: 4. Germline V gene lookup returns CDR1 MGHRA and CDR2 YSYEKL. The CDR3 covers 16 residues. As DNA, the CDR3 is TGCGCCAGCAGCCAAGGGACTAGCGGGGAATTAGATACGCAGTATTTT. Residues: CASSQGTSGELDTQYF.

Notes on this clone: At one end the junction does not follow the germline gene, possibly because of a read error. The chain is built from TRBV5-1 and TRBJ1-5; tentatively, D is TRBD1 (5 bases). Germline CDR1 reads SGHRS; CDR2 reads YFSETQ. This CDR3 contains 13 residues. CDR3 DNA: TGCGTCAGCAGCCCCCAGGGATCTCAGCCCCAGCATTTT. This codes for CVSSPQGSQPQHF.

A few counts support this clone. This chain joins TRBV30 and TRBJ1-2; 7 bases align to TRBD1. V lost 4 bases to trimming and J lost 13 bases; unmatched junction nucleotides: 12. The CDR3 has 12 amino acids. Germline CDR1 reads GTSNPN; CDR2 reads SVGIG (reference sequence). The CDR3 DNA sequence: TGTGCCTGGACGCCAATGACAGGGCTTATCACCTTC. Protein sequence: CAWTPMTGLITF.

The chain recombines TRBV19 with TRBJ1-6, with D unresolved. Germline-derived CDR1 and CDR2 are LNHDA and SQIVND (reference sequence). The CDR3 has 15 amino acids. Trimming cost V 3 bases and J 0 bases, with 6 bases left between them. The CDR3 region has the DNA TGTGCCAGTAGTATTAGGAGCTCCTATAATTCACCCCTCCACTTT. It codes for CASSIRSSYNSPLHF.